Shown below are 7 T cell receptor beta chains from a single sample sequenced in a study of T cell repertoires in cytomegalovirus infection. No antigen has been assigned to these receptors. In TCRdb, the reads were re-called with MiXCR into one record per CDR3 protein. This sample has about 830,000 distinct CDR3 sequences, with less than 35% found just once. Sample: cultured CD8+ T cells from PBMCs, taken from culture after CMV antigen stimulation. These receptors originate from a human donor in good health (CMV status not recorded). Some clones in this sample may be carry-over from other donors' samples.

Comment on this clonotype: This may arise from a read error, as a much more abundant clone is one base away. This rearrangement joins TRBV5-4 to TRBJ2-3; 9 positions agree with TRBD1. The germline V gene has CDR1 SGHNT and CDR2 YYREEE (reference sequence). The CDR3 covers 15 residues. DNA for the CDR3: TGTGCCAGCAGCCAAGGGACAGGGTCCACAGATATGCAGTATTTT. This gives the protein CASSQGTGSTDMQYF.

This clonotype was detected only a few times. The rearrangement links TRBV6-2 or TRBV6-3 to TRBJ2-7; D might be TRBD1 (6 bases). Looked up from germline, CDR1 is MNHEY and CDR2 is SVGEGT. Trimming took 0 bases from V and 5 from J, leaving 14 bases between them. There are 15 residues in the CDR3. CDR3 residues: CASSYSGTKSHEQYV. The CDR3 region has the DNA TGTGCCAGCAGTTACTCGGGGACAAAGAGCCACGAGCAGTACGTC.

This chain uses TRBV6-1 with TRBJ2-7; 11 bases fit TRBD2. With 5 bases clipped from V and 5 bases from J, the junction kept 11 bases outside the gene matches. The CDR3 runs to 16 residues. The germline V gene has CDR1 MNHNS and CDR2 SASEGT. CDR3 in amino acids: CASSSLAGALSNEQYV. Written as DNA, the CDR3 is TGTGCCAGCAGTTCACTAGCGGGGGCCCTTTCGAACGAGCAGTACGTC.

This clonotype appeared a few times. The chain is built from TRBV6-2 or TRBV6-3 and TRBJ2-1, with D perhaps matching TRBD1 (5 bases). Trimming removed 6 bases from V and 8 bases from J, with 20 bases in between. This CDR3 is built from 15 residues. CDR1 and CDR2 from the germline V gene are MNHEY and SVGEGT. Here the CDR3 reads CASRVAQGFWDEQFF. CDR3 nucleotide sequence: TGTGCCAGCAGGGTCGCCCAGGGTTTTTGGGATGAGCAGTTCTTC.

This chain connects TRBV6-5 to TRBJ2-5; 7 bases are a match to TRBD2. V gave up 5 bases and J gave up 1 base; unmatched junction bases: 7. From germline, CDR1 is MNHEY and CDR2 SVGAGI. The CDR3 length is 15 residues. The DNA of the CDR3 is TGTGCCAGCAGTCGGGACTATCTGGGCCAAGAGACCCAGTACTTC. It is translated as CASSRDYLGQETQYF.

For this clonotype: Sequence at one end of the junction differs from germline and may be a read error. The rearrangement uses TRBV28 and TRBJ2-7; D not resolved. The CDR3 runs 12 residues. Germline assignment: CDR1 MDHEN and CDR2 SYDVKM. The CDR3 nucleotides are TGTGCCAACAGTCCCCCCAGCTACGAGCAGTACTTC. Amino acid sequence: CANSPPSYEQYF.

This clonotype was found many times. The genes are TRBV19 and TRBJ2-1; D is undetermined. In germline, CDR1 is LNHDA, CDR2 SQIVND (reference sequence). Trimming cost V 3 bases and J 4 bases, with 7 bases left between them. The CDR3 runs to 13 residues. In DNA, the CDR3 is TGTGCCAGTAGTATCCATCTTTACAATGAGCAGTTCTTC. Translated, it gives CASSIHLYNEQFF.